The 32 T cell receptor beta chains below were found in one sample sequenced in a study of T cell changes during pregnancy in multiple sclerosis. Using immunoSEQ multiplex PCR, the repertoire was profiled, and TCRdb retains in-frame clones only, with some absent. The repertoire holds 43,000 or so clones, about nine tenths seen once, with roughly 1.5% in the top ten. Sequenced input: PBMCs (not recorded whether the cells were cultured). The receptors were gathered from a female donor with multiple sclerosis, enrolled in a pregnancy study.

The chain links TRBV10-3 to TRBJ2-1; D gene uncertain. The germline V gene has CDR1 ENHRY and CDR2 SYGVKD. V was trimmed by 2 bases and J by 0 bases, leaving 11 bases between them. The CDR3 is 16 amino acids. The CDR3 sequence: CAISEPTKSSYNEQFF. DNA of the CDR3: TGTGCCATCAGTGAGCCAACGAAGAGCTCCTACAATGAGCAGTTCTTC.

J is TRBJ1-1 and V is TRBV19; D uncertain. CDR1 and CDR2 from the germline V gene are LNHDA and SQIVND (reference sequence). Deletions cut 7 bases from V and 3 bases from J, with 12 bases between. The CDR3 length is 13 residues. DNA of the CDR3: TGTGCCAGTACCTTGGGAGTAGACACTGAAGCTTTCTTT. Its protein product is CASTLGVDTEAFF.

This clone was seen a single time. The chain joins TRBV5-4 to TRBJ2-5; D not resolved. The CDR3 consists of 13 residues. V lost 4 bases, J lost 9 bases, and 16 bases lay in between. CDR1 and CDR2 (germline): SGHNT, YYREEE (reference sequence). Here the CDR3 DNA reads TGTGCCAGCAGCCCGGGCTGGGGTTCTCCCCAGTACTTC. It encodes CASSPGWGSPQYF. Combining the CDR3 with reference TRBV5-4 and TRBJ2-5 gives the whole variable domain ETGVTQSPTHLIKTRGQQVTLRCSSQSGHNTVSWYQQALGQGPQFIFQYYREEENGRGNFPPRFSGLQFPNYSSELNVNALELDDSALYLCASSPGWGSPQYFGPGTRLLVL.

Only a few counts were recorded for this clone. The V and J genes are TRBV7-9 and TRBJ1-4, with D tentatively TRBD1 (5 bases). V shed 2 bases and J shed 3 bases, with 16 bases lying between them. Germline V gene data show CDR1 as SEHNR and CDR2 as FQNEAQ (reference sequence). The CDR3 loop spans 17 amino acids. This CDR3 is CASSLSRVGLANEKLFF. The CDR3 coding sequence is TGTGCCAGCAGCTTAAGCAGGGTCGGGTTGGCTAATGAAAAACTGTTTTTT.

This chain joins TRBV10-3 and TRBJ2-3, with D unresolved. The CDR3 covers 15 residues. Germline V gene data show CDR1 as ENHRY and CDR2 as SYGVKD. Trimming stripped 6 bases from V and 3 bases from J, with 16 bases between. The chain's CDR3 is CAISPELLITDTQYF. The CDR3 DNA reads as TGTGCCATCAGCCCTGAACTTCTGATAACAGATACGCAGTATTTT.

The V gene is TRBV7-9, the J gene TRBJ2-5; D is ambiguous. CDR3 size: 13 residues. Between the trimmed V and J ends, which lost 3 bases and 1 base, there was a span of 6 bases. The V gene's germline CDR1 is SEHNR and CDR2 FQNEAQ (reference sequence). The CDR3 sequence is CASSFRGQETQYF. CDR3 nucleotide sequence: TGTGCCAGCAGCTTCCGCGGCCAAGAGACCCAGTACTTC.

The chain joins TRBV9 to TRBJ2-5; D is undetermined. The germline gives CDR1 SGDLS, CDR2 YYNGEE. V lost 7 bases and J lost 3, with 22 bases in between. There are 16 residues in the CDR3. The DNA for the CDR3 is TGTGCCAGCTCCCATCCCCCGGCCAGGAACGAAGAGACCCAGTACTTC. Amino acid sequence: CASSHPPARNEETQYF.

The chain uses TRBV2 and TRBJ2-7; 11 bases map to TRBD1. Germline values: CDR1 SNHLY, CDR2 FYNNEI. The CDR3 runs 14 residues. The ends lost 6 bases at V and 5 bases at J; junction bases unmatched: 6. CDR3 nucleotides: TGTGCCAGCAGCGTTGGACAGGGGGCTCACGAGCAGTACTTC. This codes for CASSVGQGAHEQYF.

The V gene is TRBV6-4, the J gene TRBJ2-3; 9 positions match TRBD2. The CDR3 loop spans 15 amino acids. Germline-derived CDR1 and CDR2 are MRHNA and SNTAGT. V was clipped by 4 bases and J by 4 bases; unmatched bases: 6. This CDR3 reads CASSVLAGESDTQYF. Written as DNA, the CDR3 is TGTGCCAGCAGTGTTTTAGCGGGAGAGTCAGATACGCAGTATTTT.

The V gene is TRBV6-4, the J gene TRBJ2-3; D is perhaps TRBD1 (5 bases). Trimming removed 0 bases from V and 5 bases from J, with 12 bases in between. Germline values: CDR1 MRHNA, CDR2 SNTAGT. The CDR3 has 15 residues. The CDR3 is CASSDSVGAIDTQYF. CDR3 in DNA: TGTGCCAGCAGTGACTCGGTTGGGGCGATAGATACGCAGTATTTT.

Sample share makes this clone medium-sized (0.01 to 0.1%). This chain links TRBV6-4 with TRBJ2-3; TRBD2 aligns across 7 bases. There are 13 residues in the CDR3. V shed 3 bases and J 3 bases; nucleotides not matched to a gene: 0. CDR1 and CDR2 (germline): MRHNA, SNTAGT. As DNA, the CDR3 is TGTGCCAGCAGTGAGCGGGAGACAGATACGCAGTATTTT. Encoded protein: CASSERETDTQYF.

The chain recombines TRBV11-2 with TRBJ2-3, with 9 nucleotides matching TRBD2. The germline gives CDR1 SGHAT, CDR2 FQNNGV. J gave up 6 bases and V 1 base, and 5 bases lay outside the gene matches. The CDR3 has 15 residues. CDR3 region: CASSLGLAEGDTQYF. CDR3 sequence (DNA): TGTGCCAGCAGCTTAGGACTAGCGGAGGGGGATACGCAGTATTTT. Variable domain in full (rest from reference TRBV11-2 and TRBJ2-3): EAGVAQSPRYKIIEKRQSVAFWCNPISGHATLYWYQQILGQGPKLLIQFQNNGVVDDSQLPKDRFSAERLKGVDSTLKIQPAKLEDSAVYLCASSLGLAEGDTQYFGPGTRLTVL.

This clone was found a few times. The rearrangement uses TRBV6-5 and TRBJ1-2, with a possible D match to TRBD1 (5 bases). This CDR3 spans 11 amino acids. Germline loops: CDR1 MNHEY, CDR2 SVGAGI. V was shortened by 8 bases and J by 6 bases, with 10 bases between the two germline ends. The CDR3 nucleotides read TGTGCCAGCGGGGCGGCCCATGGCTACACCTTC. Translated, it gives CASGAAHGYTF.

The rearrangement uses TRBV6-1 and TRBJ1-2; TRBD1 is a possible D gene (5 bases). V was shortened by 2 bases and J by 4 bases, with 11 bases between the two germline ends. Per the germline V gene, CDR1 is MNHNS and CDR2 is SASEGT. The CDR3 totals 14 residues. The CDR3 region is CASSERGRVYGYTF. The CDR3 DNA reads TGTGCCAGCAGTGAAAGGGGCAGGGTCTATGGCTACACCTTC.

V gene TRBV4-3 combines with J gene TRBJ1-1; D call uncertain. This CDR3 is built from 13 residues. The germline gives CDR1 LGHNA, CDR2 YSLEER. Trimming took off 4 bases at V and 0 bases at J, with 6 bases between the two ends. The CDR3 sequence is CASSLDVNTEAFF. CDR3 in DNA: TGCGCCAGCAGCCTGGACGTGAACACTGAAGCTTTCTTT.

This clone was recorded only once. The chain is built from TRBV4-3 and TRBJ1-4, with D hard to call. V lost 1 base and J lost 5, with 11 bases in between. CDR3 length: 15 amino acids. Per the germline V gene, CDR1 is LGHNA and CDR2 is YSLEER. CDR3 sequence: CASSQGQAQNEKLFF. The CDR3, as DNA: TGCGCCAGCAGCCAAGGGCAGGCCCAAAATGAAAAACTGTTTTTT.

V gene TRBV28 combines with J gene TRBJ2-7; 10 bases agree with TRBD1. This CDR3 has 13 residues. Looked up from germline, CDR1 is MDHEN and CDR2 is SYDVKM. Trimming cost V 7 bases and J 3 bases; bases outside gene matches: 3. The CDR3 DNA is TGTGCCAGCAAGGGACAGGGGCTCTACGAGCAGTACTTC. Translation: CASKGQGLYEQYF.

The table lists this clone with a count of one. V usage is TRBV19 and J usage is TRBJ1-3, with 8 bases matching TRBD1. The V and J ends lost 8 bases and 0 bases, in that order; junction bases with no gene match: 3. Germline assignment: CDR1 LNHDA and CDR2 SQIVND (reference sequence). The CDR3 has 14 residues. DNA for the CDR3: TGTGCCAGTGGGGACAGGAGCTCTGGAAACACCATATATTTT. As protein: CASGDRSSGNTIYF.

The gene calls are TRBV19 and TRBJ2-2; possibly TRBD1 for D (6 bases). In germline, CDR1 is LNHDA, CDR2 SQIVND (reference sequence). The V gene lost 9 bases and the J gene lost 4 bases, with 18 bases spanning the gap. The CDR3 runs 15 residues. The CDR3 coding sequence is TGTGCCAGCAATGACAGGCTTCGGGGCACCGGGGAGCTGTTTTTT. Translated, it gives CASNDRLRGTGELFF. The complete variable domain, with remaining parts taken from reference TRBV19 and TRBJ2-2, reads DGGITQSPKYLFRKEGQNVTLSCEQNLNHDAMYWYRQDPGQGLRLIYYSQIVNDFQKGDIAEGYSVSREKKESFPLTVTSAQKNPTAFYLCASNDRLRGTGELFFGEGSRLTVL.

The chain joins TRBV10-3 to TRBJ2-5, with D possibly being TRBD2 (5 bases). This CDR3 has 13 amino acids. The germline V gene encodes CDR1 ENHRY and CDR2 SYGVKD. Between the trimmed V and J ends, which lost 8 bases and 4 bases, there was a span of 14 bases. The CDR3 region has the DNA TGTGCCATCCGGGTCGGGGATGCAGAGACCCAGTACTTC. Amino acids: CAIRVGDAETQYF.

The chain couples TRBV11-2 to TRBJ1-1, with a tentative D call TRBD1 (5 bases). V lost 1 base and J lost 4, with 10 bases in between. This CDR3 comprises 14 residues. In germline, CDR1 is SGHAT, CDR2 FQNNGV. CDR3 amino acids: CASSLGQGVTEAFF. Written as DNA, the CDR3 is TGTGCCAGCAGCTTAGGCCAGGGTGTCACTGAAGCTTTCTTT.

The rearrangement links TRBV5-6 to TRBJ2-7, with 7 bases aligning to TRBD2. Germline assignment: CDR1 SGHDT and CDR2 YYEEEE. CDR3 length equals 14 residues. The V segment lost 4 bases and the J segment 2 bases; nucleotides outside the gene matches: 6. The chain's CDR3 is CASSQTSPPYEQYF. CDR3 DNA: TGTGCCAGCAGCCAGACTAGCCCACCCTACGAGCAGTACTTC. Filled out from reference TRBV5-6 and TRBJ2-7, the complete variable domain reads DAGVTQSPTHLIKTRGQQVTLRCSPKSGHDTVSWYQQALGQGPQFIFQYYEEEERQRGNFPDRFSGHQFPNYSSELNVNALLLGDSALYLCASSQTSPPYEQYFGPGTRLTVT.

The chain is built from TRBV25-1 and TRBJ1-1; D remains ambiguous. With 8 bases removed from V and 3 bases from J, the gap between germline ends came to 4 bases. CDR3 length: 10 residues. Germline values: CDR1 MGHDK, CDR2 SYGVNS. The CDR3, as DNA: TGTGCCAGCGAGGACACTGAAGCTTTCTTT. Its protein product is CASEDTEAFF. The full variable domain, rest sourced from reference TRBV25-1 and TRBJ1-1, is EADIYQTPRYLVIGTGKKITLECSQTMGHDKMYWYQQDPGMELHLIHYSYGVNSTEKGDLSSESTVSRIRTEHFPLTLESARPSHTSQYLCASEDTEAFFGQGTRLTVV.

V gene TRBV6-6 combines with J gene TRBJ1-2; TRBD1 aligns across 9 bases. This CDR3 spans 16 amino acids. Germline CDR1 is MNHNY and CDR2 is SVGAGI (reference sequence). V lost 6 bases and J lost 2; bases outside the gene matches: 10. The CDR3 here is CASSWYSGTGNYGYTF. Written as DNA, the CDR3 is TGTGCCAGCAGCTGGTACTCCGGGACAGGGAACTATGGCTACACCTTC.

The chain has TRBV14 and TRBJ2-1; D may match TRBD1 or TRBD2 (6 bases each). This CDR3 has 17 amino acids. Trimming took 4 bases from V and 5 from J, leaving 21 bases between them. The germline V gene has CDR1 SGHDN and CDR2 FVKESK. The CDR3 spells CASSLLEGDAWDNEQFF. DNA for the CDR3: TGTGCCAGCAGCCTTCTGGAGGGGGACGCTTGGGACAATGAGCAGTTCTTC.

This sequence joins TRBV11-2 and TRBJ2-7; possible D gene TRBD2, 6 bases. V lost 0 bases and J lost 6, with 12 bases in between. Germline values: CDR1 SGHAT, CDR2 FQNNGV. The CDR3 consists of 14 residues. CDR3: CASSLDRDWLEQYF. CDR3 nucleotide sequence: TGTGCCAGCAGCTTAGACAGGGACTGGCTCGAGCAGTACTTC.

This clone was observed a few times. This chain connects TRBV6-4 to TRBJ2-1, with 9 bases that match TRBD2. CDR3 length: 15 residues. Germline CDR1 and CDR2: MRHNA and SNTAGT. V lost 6 bases, J lost 8 bases, and 11 bases stayed unmatched. The CDR3 spells CASSRASGTYDEQFF. For the CDR3, the DNA is TGTGCCAGCAGCCGCGCTAGCGGGACTTACGATGAGCAGTTCTTC.

V gene TRBV13 combines with J gene TRBJ2-5; D may be TRBD1 (6 bases). Germline V gene sequence: CDR1 PRHDT, CDR2 FYEKMQ (reference sequence). Deletions cut 5 bases from V and 5 bases from J, with 12 bases between. The CDR3 contains 13 residues. The CDR3 DNA follows: TGTGCCAGCAGCCCCCAGGGGCCGGAGACCCAGTACTTC. Translating it yields CASSPQGPETQYF.

The gene calls are TRBV19 and TRBJ2-1; TRBD2 matches 13 bases. CDR3 length: 16 amino acids. The J segment lost 6 bases and the V segment lost 4 bases, leaving 6 bases of the junction unmatched. Germline V gene sequence: CDR1 LNHDA, CDR2 SQIVND (reference sequence). The CDR3 is CASSTLGLAGANEQFF. The CDR3 region has the DNA TGTGCCAGTAGTACTCTCGGACTAGCGGGAGCCAATGAGCAGTTCTTC.

The V call is TRBV7-9, the J call TRBJ2-3; the D gene is possibly TRBD2 (7 bases). With 2 bases removed from V and 0 bases from J, the gap between germline ends came to 15 bases. CDR3 length equals 17 residues. In germline, CDR1 is SEHNR, CDR2 FQNEAQ (reference sequence). The CDR3 nucleotides read TGTGCCAGCAGCTTACGGGTCGGGGGGCCTAGCACAGATACGCAGTATTTT. Amino acid sequence: CASSLRVGGPSTDTQYF.

The V call is TRBV10-3, the J call TRBJ2-7; D not certain. The CDR3 totals 13 residues. The germline gives CDR1 ENHRY, CDR2 SYGVKD. Trimming pared 6 bases from V and 3 bases from J, leaving 12 bases between. As DNA, the CDR3 is TGTGCCATCAGAGACTCCTTAAACTACGAGCAGTACTTC. Translated: CAIRDSLNYEQYF.

The chain has TRBV5-1 and TRBJ2-1; D is unresolved. Trimming stripped 0 bases from V and 7 bases from J, with 8 bases between. The germline V gene encodes CDR1 SGHRS and CDR2 YFSETQ. CDR3 length equals 13 residues. The DNA of the CDR3 is TGCGCCAGCAGCTTGGGGACCGCAAATGAGCAGTTCTTC. Encoded protein: CASSLGTANEQFF.